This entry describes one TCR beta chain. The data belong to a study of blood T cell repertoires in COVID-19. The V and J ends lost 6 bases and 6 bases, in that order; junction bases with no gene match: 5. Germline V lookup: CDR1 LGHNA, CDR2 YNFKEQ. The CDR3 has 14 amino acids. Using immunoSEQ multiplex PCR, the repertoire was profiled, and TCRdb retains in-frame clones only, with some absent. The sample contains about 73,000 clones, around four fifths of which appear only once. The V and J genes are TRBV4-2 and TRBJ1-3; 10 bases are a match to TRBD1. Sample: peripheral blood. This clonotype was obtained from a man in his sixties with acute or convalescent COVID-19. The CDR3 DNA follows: TGTGCCAGCAGGCGACAGGGGGCTGAAAACACCATATATTTT. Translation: CASRRQGAENTIYF.